The 27 T cell receptor beta chains listed next were all sequenced from one sample in a study of cytomegalovirus exposure and HLA in healthy donors. PCR was performed using 60 Vbeta and 13 Jbeta primers. The method was immunoSEQ multiplex PCR; TCRdb's version includes in-frame clones alone and lacks a portion of them. In the table there are some 200,000 clones, roughly 85% of which are singletons. The specimen was PBMCs. The receptors originated from a man aged 18 to 29 in good health and CMV-seronegative.

This clone showed up just a few times. The chain has TRBV5-6 and TRBJ2-4, with 11 bases lining up with TRBD2. The germline V gene encodes CDR1 SGHDT and CDR2 YYEEEE. The CDR3 runs 16 residues. The V segment lost 0 bases and the J segment 7 bases; nucleotides outside the gene matches: 6. The CDR3 nucleotides are TGTGCCAGCAGCTTGGGGCTAGCGGGGGGTTACAACATTCAGTACTTC. This gives the protein CASSLGLAGGYNIQYF.

The J gene is TRBJ2-5, the V gene TRBV10-3, with TRBD1 identical over 9 bases. J gave up 3 bases and V 6 bases, and 5 bases lay outside the gene matches. CDR3 length: 14 amino acids. Germline CDR1 reads ENHRY; CDR2 reads SYGVKD. DNA for the CDR3: TGTGCCATCAGGCCCGGGACAGGGAAAGAGACCCAGTACTTC. Translation gives CAIRPGTGKETQYF.

CDR3 bases: TGTGCCAGCAGCCGCTTAGCGGGGTCCTCCTACGAGCAGTACTTC. It translates to CASSRLAGSSYEQYF. The chain links TRBV7-6 to TRBJ2-7, with TRBD2 matching over 8 bases. Germline V gene sequence: CDR1 SGHVS, CDR2 FNYEAQ. This CDR3 has 15 residues. Germline trimming cut 5 bases from V and 0 bases from J; bases unmatched to any gene: 6.

Worth noting for this clone: The sample has other DNA sequences that encode this CDR3 too. V usage is TRBV2 and J usage is TRBJ2-2; D unresolved. In germline, CDR1 is SNHLY, CDR2 FYNNEI. V dropped 3 bases and J dropped 8 bases, with 10 bases sitting between them. The CDR3 is made up of 13 amino acids. The CDR3 DNA sequence: TGTGCCAGCAGTGAGACTGGTTCTGGGGAGCTGTTTTTT. It is translated as CASSETGSGELFF. Complete variable domain (other parts from reference TRBV2 and TRBJ2-2): EPEVTQTPSHQVTQMGQEVILRCVPISNHLYFYWYRQILGQKVEFLVSFYNNEISEKSEIFDDQFSVERPDGSNFTLKIRSTKLEDSAMYFCASSETGSGELFFGEGSRLTVL.

This sequence joins TRBV7-6 and TRBJ2-7, with TRBD1 matching 8 bases. Germline CDR1 and CDR2: SGHVS and FNYEAQ. The CDR3 has 14 amino acids. The V segment lost 1 base and the J segment 2 bases; nucleotides outside the gene matches: 1. The CDR3 protein is CASSLGQGTYEQYF. The CDR3 bases are TGTGCCAGCAGCTTAGGACAGGGGACCTACGAGCAGTACTTC.

J is TRBJ1-5 and V is TRBV19; no reliable D call. Germline V gene sequence: CDR1 LNHDA, CDR2 SQIVND (reference sequence). With 2 bases removed from V and 3 bases from J, the gap between germline ends came to 11 bases. The CDR3 length is 15 residues. In nucleotides, the CDR3 is TGTGCCAGTAGTATACTAGCGGATCCCAATCAGCCCCAGCATTTT. It codes for CASSILADPNQPQHF.

The genes are TRBV9 and TRBJ1-1; the D is unclear. The CDR3 consists of 14 residues. Germline V gene lookup returns CDR1 SGDLS and CDR2 YYNGEE. Trimming removed 4 bases from V and 0 bases from J, with 10 bases in between. The CDR3 sequence: CASSQVPVNTEAFF. CDR3 DNA sequence: TGTGCCAGCAGCCAGGTCCCAGTGAACACTGAAGCTTTCTTT.

The chain employs TRBV19 and TRBJ2-5; D is undetermined. The CDR3 extends over 14 amino acids. V dropped 3 bases and J dropped 0 bases, with 8 bases sitting between them. In germline, CDR1 is LNHDA, CDR2 SQIVND (reference sequence). The chain's CDR3 is CASSIPGNQETQYF. For the CDR3, the DNA is TGTGCCAGTAGTATCCCCGGTAACCAAGAGACCCAGTACTTC.

This chain uses TRBV7-8 with TRBJ1-4; maybe TRBD1 (5 bases). V gave up 1 base and J gave up 4 bases, with 10 bases separating them. Germline V lookup: CDR1 SGHVS, CDR2 FQNEAQ. The CDR3 spans 15 residues. The CDR3 DNA reads TGTGCCAGCAGCTTAGTGAGGGGACTTAATGAAAAACTGTTTTTT. As protein: CASSLVRGLNEKLFF.

The chain employs TRBV5-6 and TRBJ2-1, with 11 nucleotides matching TRBD2. After removal of 3 bases from V and 6 bases from J, the junction contained 5 bases not matched to a gene. The CDR3 has 15 amino acids. Germline CDR1 reads SGHDT; CDR2 reads YYEEEE. In nucleotides, the CDR3 is TGTGCCAGCAGCTATGGACTAGCGGGCGGCAATGAGCAGTTCTTC. Translation: CASSYGLAGGNEQFF.

This chain's CDR3 is CSVEPSGSFEQFF. CDR3 coding DNA: TGCAGCGTTGAACCTAGCGGGAGTTTCGAGCAGTTCTTC. This chain links TRBV29-1 with TRBJ2-1; 10 bases line up with TRBD2. The length of the CDR3 is 13 residues. The V segment lost 2 bases and the J segment 10 bases; nucleotides outside the gene matches: 5. Germline V gene sequence: CDR1 SQVTM, CDR2 ANQGSEA.

This clone is a singleton in its sample. The CDR3 reads CASSGLAYNEKLFF. CDR3 nucleotide sequence: TGTGCCAGCAGTGGTTTGGCTTACAATGAAAAACTGTTTTTT. The chain uses TRBV2 and TRBJ1-4; D unclear. CDR1 SNHLY and CDR2 FYNNEI come from the germline V gene. V was cut by 4 bases and J by 5 bases, with 11 bases left in between. The CDR3 sequence is 14 residues long.

The chain couples TRBV5-8 to TRBJ1-1; the D gene is possibly TRBD1 (6 bases). This CDR3 contains 13 residues. Trimming left V 8 bases short and J 1 base short, with 12 bases between. Germline V gives CDR1 SGHTS, CDR2 YDEGEE. This chain's CDR3 is CARSRGRNTEAFF. CDR3 nucleotides: TGTGCCAGGTCGAGGGGGAGGAACACTGAAGCTTTCTTT.

The chain uses TRBV30 and TRBJ1-3; unclear D gene. The CDR3 length is 12 residues. V was trimmed by 3 bases and J by 4 bases, leaving 7 bases between them. Germline values: CDR1 GTSNPN, CDR2 SVGIG (reference sequence). CDR3 coding DNA: TGTGCCTGGAGGGACTCCGGAAACACCATATATTTT. Amino acids: CAWRDSGNTIYF.

This chain uses TRBV7-9 with TRBJ2-2; D perhaps matches TRBD1 (6 bases). V lost 5 bases and J 0 bases, leaving 22 bases between the germline ends. The CDR3 covers 19 residues. CDR1 is SEHNR and CDR2 is FQNEAQ in the germline V gene (reference sequence). CDR3 region: CASSTSTGTPTPNTGELFF. CDR3 coding DNA: TGTGCCAGCAGCACCTCCACCGGGACACCAACTCCGAACACCGGGGAGCTGTTTTTT.

The gene calls are TRBV29-1 and TRBJ1-1; 10 positions agree with TRBD1. Germline-derived CDR1 and CDR2 are SQVTM and ANQGSEA. Unmatched junction bases numbered 5, after V lost 4 bases and J lost 0 bases. CDR3 length: 15 amino acids. CDR3 protein: CSVGGQGTMNTEAFF. In DNA, the CDR3 is TGCAGCGTTGGGGGACAGGGGACCATGAACACTGAAGCTTTCTTT.

V and J are TRBV5-1 and TRBJ2-7; D is possibly TRBD1 (5 bases). The germline V gene has CDR1 SGHRS and CDR2 YFSETQ. The CDR3 is 16 residues long. V was cut by 4 bases and J by 5 bases, with 22 bases left in between. CDR3 DNA: TGCGCCAGCAGCCCTCCGGAACCTCAGGGTTTAAACGAGCAGTACTTC. It specifies CASSPPEPQGLNEQYF.

V is TRBV5-6 and J is TRBJ2-7; tentative D call: TRBD1 (6 bases). Trimming stripped 6 bases from V and 5 bases from J, with 18 bases between. Germline assignment: CDR1 SGHDT and CDR2 YYEEEE. CDR3 length equals 14 residues. CDR3: CASTPGQGWNEQYF. Here the CDR3 DNA reads TGTGCCAGCACCCCGGGGCAGGGGTGGAACGAGCAGTACTTC.

The rearrangement links TRBV27 to TRBJ2-5, with D uncertain. Between the trimmed V and J ends, which lost 6 bases and 2 bases, there was a span of 7 bases. Germline V gene sequence: CDR1 MNHEY, CDR2 SMNVEV (reference sequence). The CDR3 totals 12 residues. The CDR3 is CASSSSQETQYF. CDR3 nucleotides: TGTGCCAGCAGCTCTAGTCAAGAGACCCAGTACTTC.

This clone was seen just once. The genes are TRBV19 and TRBJ1-4, with D perhaps matching TRBD1 (6 bases). From germline, CDR1 is LNHDA and CDR2 SQIVND (reference sequence). V was clipped by 7 bases and J by 2 bases, with 14 bases between them. CDR3 size: 15 residues. The CDR3 coding sequence is TGTGCCAGTATCAAACAGGGCTCGACTAATGAAAAACTGTTTTTT. Translating gives CASIKQGSTNEKLFF.

The rearrangement links TRBV4-3 to TRBJ2-1, with TRBD2 matching over 10 bases. V dropped 0 bases and J dropped 9; count of bases not matched to a gene: 8. The CDR3 contains 16 residues. Germline values: CDR1 LGHNA, CDR2 YSLEER. CDR3 sequence reads: CASSQDQRGGEGEQFF. The CDR3 nucleotides read TGCGCCAGCAGCCAAGATCAGCGGGGGGGCGAGGGTGAGCAGTTCTTC.

This chain joins TRBV29-1 and TRBJ2-1, with TRBD1 identical over 7 bases. After removal of 4 bases from V and 8 bases from J, the junction contained 5 bases not matched to a gene. CDR3 length: 12 residues. Per germline, CDR1 SQVTM and CDR2 ANQGSEA. DNA of the CDR3: TGCAGCGTTGGGACAGGTCGGGATGAGCAGTTCTTC. Protein: CSVGTGRDEQFF.

CDR3: CASSLARDGRTEAFF. The CDR3 DNA follows: TGTGCCAGCAGCTTAGCCCGGGACGGGAGAACTGAAGCTTTCTTT. The V call is TRBV7-2, the J call TRBJ1-1, with D perhaps matching TRBD1 (5 bases). V lost 0 bases and J 5 bases, leaving 13 bases between the germline ends. The V gene's germline CDR1 is SGHTA and CDR2 FQGNSA. The CDR3 is made up of 15 amino acids.

J is TRBJ2-6 and V is TRBV7-6; no firm D call. V was trimmed by 5 bases and J by 0 bases, leaving 8 bases between them. The CDR3 contains 15 residues. CDR1 is SGHVS and CDR2 is FNYEAQ in the germline V gene. The chain's CDR3 is CASSPDTSGANVLTF. CDR3 sequence (DNA): TGTGCCAGCAGCCCCGACACCTCTGGGGCCAACGTCCTGACTTTC.

The V call is TRBV21-1, the J call TRBJ1-5; no check of the table's D call, TRBD1, against the DNA was made. TRBV21-1 counts as a pseudogene. The CDR3 is made up of 16 amino acids. CDR3 coding DNA: TGTGCCAGCAGCAAAGTTGGGGACAGGGGAGAGCAGCCCCAGCATTTT. It yields the protein CASSKVGDRGEQPQHF.

The chain recombines TRBV28 with TRBJ2-1; tentatively, D is TRBD1 (6 bases). Germline V gene data show CDR1 as MDHEN and CDR2 as SYDVKM. The CDR3 runs 14 residues. V was clipped by 1 base and J by 4 bases, with 8 bases between them. The CDR3 region is CASSLSDRYNEQFF. CDR3 in DNA: TGTGCCAGCAGTTTATCGGACAGATACAATGAGCAGTTCTTC.

CDR3 protein: CASRFDGLGGDEQFF. For the CDR3, the DNA is TGTGCCAGCAGATTTGATGGACTAGGAGGGGATGAGCAGTTCTTC. The J gene is TRBJ2-1, the V gene TRBV27; 7 nucleotides line up with TRBD2. CDR1 MNHEY and CDR2 SMNVEV come from the germline V gene (reference sequence). Trimming took 6 bases from V and 8 from J; bases not matched to a gene: 13. The CDR3 is made up of 15 amino acids.